These 3 T cell receptor beta chains were sequenced from one sample in a study of blood T cell repertoires in COVID-19. The method was immunoSEQ multiplex PCR; TCRdb's version includes in-frame clones alone and lacks a portion of them. The profile shows 95,000 to 150,000 clones, roughly 89% of them singletons. The sequencing input was peripheral blood. Source of these receptors: a woman aged 60-70 years with COVID-19, enrolled during active disease.

The chain uses TRBV12-5 and TRBJ1-2; D gene uncertain. V gave up 0 bases and J gave up 0 bases, with 17 bases separating them. Germline V CDR1 and CDR2: LGHNT, FRNRAP. The CDR3 runs to 18 residues. The CDR3 region is CASGLVLGQPLTNYGYTF. Here the CDR3 DNA reads TGTGCTAGTGGTTTGGTACTAGGGCAGCCCCTAACTAACTATGGCTACACCTTC. Combining the CDR3 with reference TRBV12-5 and TRBJ1-2 gives the whole variable domain DARVTQTPRHKVTEMGQEVTMRCQPILGHNTVFWYRQTMMQGLELLAYFRNRAPLDDSGMPKDRFSAEMPDATLATLKIQPSEPRDSAVYFCASGLVLGQPLTNYGYTFGSGTRLTVV.

The genes are TRBV9 and TRBJ1-5; 8 bases line up with TRBD1. The CDR3 runs to 14 residues. V was pared by 4 bases and J by 7 bases, with 7 bases of the junction left unmatched. CDR1 is SGDLS and CDR2 is YYNGEE in the germline V gene. The CDR3 sequence is CASSTGQGGQPQHF. CDR3 coding DNA: TGTGCCAGCAGCACCGGACAGGGAGGCCAGCCCCAGCATTTT.

Here the CDR3 reads CASSRLGGYEQYF. The CDR3 DNA sequence: TGTGCCAGCAGTAGATTAGGGGGCTACGAGCAGTACTTC. The chain carries TRBV6-5 and TRBJ2-7; a weak D match, TRBD1 (6 bases). In germline, CDR1 is MNHEY, CDR2 SVGAGI. The CDR3 is 13 amino acids. The V gene lost 5 bases and the J gene lost 3 bases, with 11 bases spanning the gap.